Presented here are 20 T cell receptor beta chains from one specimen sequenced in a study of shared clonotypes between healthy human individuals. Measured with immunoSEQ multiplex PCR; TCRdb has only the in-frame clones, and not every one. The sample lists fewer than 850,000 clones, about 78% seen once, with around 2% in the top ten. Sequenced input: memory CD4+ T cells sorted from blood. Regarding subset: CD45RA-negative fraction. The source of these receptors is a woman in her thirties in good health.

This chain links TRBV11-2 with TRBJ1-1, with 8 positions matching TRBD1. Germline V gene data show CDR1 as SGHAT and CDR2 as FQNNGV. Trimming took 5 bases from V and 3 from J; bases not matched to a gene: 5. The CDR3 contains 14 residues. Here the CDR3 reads CASSAYRGDTEAFF. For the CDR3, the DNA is TGTGCCAGCAGCGCCTACAGGGGGGACACTGAAGCTTTCTTT.

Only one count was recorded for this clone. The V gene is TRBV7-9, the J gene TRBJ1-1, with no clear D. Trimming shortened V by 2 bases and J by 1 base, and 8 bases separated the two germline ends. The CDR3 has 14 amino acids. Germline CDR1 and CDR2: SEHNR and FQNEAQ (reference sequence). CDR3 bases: TGTGCCAGCAGCTTATTGGGCAAGAACACTGAAGCTTTCTTT. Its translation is CASSLLGKNTEAFF.

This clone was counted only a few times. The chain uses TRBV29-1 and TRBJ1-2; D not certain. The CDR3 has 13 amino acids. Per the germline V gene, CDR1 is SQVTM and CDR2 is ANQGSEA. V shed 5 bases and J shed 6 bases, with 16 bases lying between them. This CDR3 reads CSVLSDNSHGYTF. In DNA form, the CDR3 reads TGCAGCGTTCTTTCTGACAACAGTCATGGCTACACCTTC.

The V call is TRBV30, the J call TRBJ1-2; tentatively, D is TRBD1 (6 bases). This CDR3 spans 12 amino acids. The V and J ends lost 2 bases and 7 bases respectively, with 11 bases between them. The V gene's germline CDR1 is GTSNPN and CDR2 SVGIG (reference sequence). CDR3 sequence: CAWSTVRGGYTF. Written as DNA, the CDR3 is TGTGCCTGGAGTACAGTCAGGGGTGGCTACACCTTC.

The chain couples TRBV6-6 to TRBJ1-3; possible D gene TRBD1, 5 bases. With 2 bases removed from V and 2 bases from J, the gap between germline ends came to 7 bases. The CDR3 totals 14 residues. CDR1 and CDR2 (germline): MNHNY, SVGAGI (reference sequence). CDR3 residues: CASSYQGTGNTIYF. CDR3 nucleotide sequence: TGTGCCAGCAGTTACCAGGGTACTGGAAACACCATATATTTT.

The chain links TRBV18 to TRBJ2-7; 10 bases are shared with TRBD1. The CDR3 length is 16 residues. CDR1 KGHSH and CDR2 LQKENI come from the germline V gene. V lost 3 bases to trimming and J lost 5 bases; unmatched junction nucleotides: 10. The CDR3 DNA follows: TGTGCCAGCTCACCCCTAGGGGGACAGGGGTCCAACGAGCAGTACTTC. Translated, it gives CASSPLGGQGSNEQYF.

CDR3 coding DNA: TGTGCCTGGAGCCAGGGGGGGCTAGGTAATGAAAAACTGTTTTTT. It yields the protein CAWSQGGLGNEKLFF. V is TRBV30 and J is TRBJ1-4, with 7 bases aligning to TRBD1. The CDR3 is made up of 15 amino acids. Trimming took 3 bases from V and 4 from J; bases not matched to a gene: 8. Germline V gene sequence: CDR1 GTSNPN, CDR2 SVGIG (reference sequence).

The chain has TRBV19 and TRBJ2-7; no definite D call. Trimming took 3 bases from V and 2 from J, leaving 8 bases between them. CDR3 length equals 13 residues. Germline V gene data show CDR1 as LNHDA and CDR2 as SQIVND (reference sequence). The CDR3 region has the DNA TGTGCCAGTAGTATGATAGGGCCCTACGAGCAGTACTTC. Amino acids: CASSMIGPYEQYF.

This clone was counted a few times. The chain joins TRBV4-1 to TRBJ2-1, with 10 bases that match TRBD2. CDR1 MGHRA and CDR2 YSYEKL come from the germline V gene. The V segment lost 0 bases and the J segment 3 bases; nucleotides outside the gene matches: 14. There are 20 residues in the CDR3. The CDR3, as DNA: TGCGCCAGCAGCCAAGAGGTTTCGGCTAGCGGGAGTAGGATCTACAATGAGCAGTTCTTC. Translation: CASSQEVSASGSRIYNEQFF.

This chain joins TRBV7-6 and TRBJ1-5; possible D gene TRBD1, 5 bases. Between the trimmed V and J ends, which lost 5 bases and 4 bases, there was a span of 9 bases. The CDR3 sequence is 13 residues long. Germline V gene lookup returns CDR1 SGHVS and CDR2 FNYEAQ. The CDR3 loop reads CASSRGSNQPQHF. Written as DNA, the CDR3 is TGTGCCAGCAGCAGGGGATCAAATCAGCCCCAGCATTTT.

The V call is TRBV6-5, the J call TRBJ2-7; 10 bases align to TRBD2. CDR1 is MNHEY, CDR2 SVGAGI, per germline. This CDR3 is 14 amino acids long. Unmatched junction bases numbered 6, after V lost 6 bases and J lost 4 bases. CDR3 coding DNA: TGTGCCAGCAGCCAACTAGCGGGGCCATACGAGCAGTACTTC. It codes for CASSQLAGPYEQYF.

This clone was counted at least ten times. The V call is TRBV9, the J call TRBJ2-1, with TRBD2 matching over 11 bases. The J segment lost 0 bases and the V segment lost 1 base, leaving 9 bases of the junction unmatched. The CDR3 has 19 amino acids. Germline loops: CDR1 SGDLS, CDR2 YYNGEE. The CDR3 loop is CASSVSGLAALSSYNEQFF. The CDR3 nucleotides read TGTGCCAGCAGCGTATCGGGACTAGCGGCTCTGAGCTCCTACAATGAGCAGTTCTTC.

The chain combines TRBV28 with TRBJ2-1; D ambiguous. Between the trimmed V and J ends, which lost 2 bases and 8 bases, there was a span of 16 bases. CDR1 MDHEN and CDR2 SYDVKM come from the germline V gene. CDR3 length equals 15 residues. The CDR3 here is CASSLRTTGIHEQFF. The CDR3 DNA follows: TGTGCCAGCAGTTTACGAACCACCGGTATCCATGAGCAGTTCTTC.

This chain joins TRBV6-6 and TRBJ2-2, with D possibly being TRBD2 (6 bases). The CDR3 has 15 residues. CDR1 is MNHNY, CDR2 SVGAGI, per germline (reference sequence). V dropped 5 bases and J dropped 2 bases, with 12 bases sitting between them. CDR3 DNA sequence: TGTGCCAGCAGTAGACTAGGGGATAACACCGGGGAGCTGTTTTTT. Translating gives CASSRLGDNTGELFF.

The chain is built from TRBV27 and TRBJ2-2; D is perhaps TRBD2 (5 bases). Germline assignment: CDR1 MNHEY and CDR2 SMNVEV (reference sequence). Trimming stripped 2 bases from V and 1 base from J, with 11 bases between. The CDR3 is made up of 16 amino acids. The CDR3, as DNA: TGTGCCAGCAGTTTAATCTCCGGGGTGAACACCGGGGAGCTGTTTTTT. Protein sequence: CASSLISGVNTGELFF.

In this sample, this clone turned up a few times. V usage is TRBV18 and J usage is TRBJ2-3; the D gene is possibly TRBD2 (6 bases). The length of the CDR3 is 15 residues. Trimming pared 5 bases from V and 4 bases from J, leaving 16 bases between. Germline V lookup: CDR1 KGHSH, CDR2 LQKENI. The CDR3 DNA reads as TGTGCCAGCTCATTTTTTTCCGGGACTTCAGATACGCAGTATTTT. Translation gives CASSFFSGTSDTQYF.

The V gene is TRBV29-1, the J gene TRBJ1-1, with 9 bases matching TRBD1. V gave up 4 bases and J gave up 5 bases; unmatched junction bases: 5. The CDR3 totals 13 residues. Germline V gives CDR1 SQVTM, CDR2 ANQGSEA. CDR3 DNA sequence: TGCAGCGTTGCTGGACAGGGGTGGACTGAAGCTTTCTTT. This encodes CSVAGQGWTEAFF.

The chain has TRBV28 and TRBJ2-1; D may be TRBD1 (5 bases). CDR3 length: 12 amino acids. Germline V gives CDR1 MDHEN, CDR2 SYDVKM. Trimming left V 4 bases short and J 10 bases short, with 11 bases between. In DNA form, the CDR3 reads TGTGCCAGCAGTTCCCAGGGTTTGGAGCAGTTCTTC. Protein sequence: CASSSQGLEQFF.

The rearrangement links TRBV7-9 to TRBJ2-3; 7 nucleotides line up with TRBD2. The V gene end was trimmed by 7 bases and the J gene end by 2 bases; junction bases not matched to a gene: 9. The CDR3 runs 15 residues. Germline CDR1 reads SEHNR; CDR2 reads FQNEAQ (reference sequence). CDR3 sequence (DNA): TGTGCCAGCACCCGGGGGGAGCGGTACACAGATACGCAGTATTTT. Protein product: CASTRGERYTDTQYF. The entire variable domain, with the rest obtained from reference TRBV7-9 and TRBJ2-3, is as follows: DTGVSQNPRHKITKRGQNVTFRCDPISEHNRLYWYRQTLGQGPEFLTYFQNEAQLEKSRLLSDRFSAERPKGSFSTLEIQRTEQGDSAMYLCASTRGERYTDTQYFGPGTRLTVL.

CDR3 amino acids: CASSQVYGNEQFF. In nucleotides, the CDR3 is TGCGCCAGCAGCCAAGTTTACGGCAATGAGCAGTTCTTC. J is TRBJ2-1 and V is TRBV4-1; unclear D gene. This CDR3 spans 13 amino acids. Germline values: CDR1 MGHRA, CDR2 YSYEKL. The V end was cut by 1 base, the J end by 6 bases, with 7 bases between.